The 6 T cell receptor beta chains below come from one sample, sequenced in a study of prognosis after radiotherapy for stage I lung cancer. Two-round multiplex PCR on genomic DNA was the method by which TCR beta CDR3 was amplified. Amplification in first-round PCR relied on primers specific to each TRBV and TRBJ gene. TCRdb analysed the multiplex PCR reads with MiXCR anew, one entry per CDR3 protein. The sample holds 30,000 to 35,000 distinct CDR3 sequences, about 34% seen once. The sample in question was PBMCs, obtained before or after stereotactic body radiation therapy (not recorded which). The receptor set was obtained from a donor aged 50 or older with non-small cell lung cancer.

This clonotype was detected ten times or more. This chain links TRBV5-1 with TRBJ1-6; the D is unclear. The V gene's germline CDR1 is SGHRS and CDR2 YFSETQ. V lost 4 bases and J lost 10, with 12 bases in between. This CDR3 has 13 amino acids. CDR3 amino acids: CASSITGESPLHF. CDR3 DNA: TGCGCCAGCAGCATTACCGGGGAATCACCCCTCCACTTT. Supplemented by reference TRBV5-1 and TRBJ1-6, the full variable domain reads KAGVTQTPRYLIKTRGQQVTLSCSPISGHRSVSWYQQTPGQGLQFLFEYFSETQRNKGNFPGRFSGRQFSNSRSEMNVSTLELGDSALYLCASSITGESPLHFGNGTRLTVT.

This clonotype was recorded at least ten times. The chain is built from TRBV7-9 and TRBJ2-7, with D unclear. The germline V gene has CDR1 SEHNR and CDR2 FQNEAQ (reference sequence). The ends were cut back, 6 bases at V and 2 bases at J, with 14 bases in the middle. The CDR3 covers 14 residues. Here the CDR3 reads CASSPDEATYEQYF. In nucleotides, the CDR3 is TGTGCCAGCAGTCCCGACGAAGCCACCTACGAGCAGTACTTC.

This clonotype was recorded at least ten times. The chain recombines TRBV20-1 with TRBJ2-1; TRBD2 matches 8 bases. Per the germline V gene, CDR1 is DFQATT and CDR2 is SNEGSKA (reference sequence). The ends lost 5 bases at V and 0 bases at J; junction bases unmatched: 3. The CDR3 consists of 14 residues. The CDR3 here is CSAPGTSSYNEQFF. The DNA for the CDR3 is TGCAGTGCTCCCGGGACTAGCTCCTACAATGAGCAGTTCTTC.

A note on this clonotype: This may stem from a read error, because a much larger clone lies one nucleotide away. The rearrangement joins TRBV25-1 to TRBJ2-3; tentatively, D is TRBD1 (5 bases). The CDR3 is 17 amino acids. Between the trimmed V and J ends, which lost 4 bases and 4 bases, there was a span of 21 bases. CDR1 MGHDK and CDR2 SYGVNS come from the germline V gene. CDR3 loop: CASSGAGPDSVSDTQYF. The DNA for the CDR3 is TGTGCCAGCAGTGGCGCCGGCCCAGACAGTGTCTCAGATACGCAGTATTTT.

This clonotype was seen many times. The gene calls are TRBV5-1 and TRBJ2-2; TRBD2 matches 10 bases. The V segment lost 4 bases and the J segment 4 bases; nucleotides outside the gene matches: 7. CDR1 and CDR2 (germline): SGHRS, YFSETQ. The CDR3 is 16 amino acids. This CDR3 is CASSHAGTSVTGELFF. The DNA for the CDR3 is TGCGCCAGCAGCCATGCCGGGACTAGCGTCACCGGGGAGCTGTTTTTT.

In the case of this clonotype: This sequence is one base from a far larger clone and is likely a read error. The chain combines TRBV6-1 with TRBJ2-7; D is possibly TRBD2 (5 bases). Germline V gene data show CDR1 as MNHNS and CDR2 as SASEGT. The CDR3 runs 14 residues. Trimming shortened V by 2 bases and J by 11 bases, and 19 bases separated the two germline ends. The DNA for the CDR3 is TGTGCCAGCAGTGAACACGGGATATCCCGCCGGGAGTACTTC. Protein sequence: CASSEHGISRREYF.